This TCR beta chain was documented in a study of blood T cell repertoires in COVID-19. This clone was counted once. Here immunoSEQ multiplex PCR was the method, and the copy in TCRdb shows in-frame clones only, minus some. This sample has roughly 250,000 clones, with around 87% found just once. Source material: PBMCs or T cells enriched from blood (not recorded which). The TCR comes from a woman in her 50s who had recovered from COVID-19.

CDR3 loop: CASNQQGANNEQFF. CDR3 DNA sequence: TGCGCCAGCAACCAACAGGGGGCGAATAATGAGCAGTTCTTC. This rearrangement joins TRBV5-1 to TRBJ2-1; TRBD1 matches 9 bases. V lost 6 bases to trimming and J lost 7 bases; unmatched junction nucleotides: 8. CDR1 and CDR2 (germline): SGHRS, YFSETQ. This CDR3 has 14 residues.